The 19 T cell receptor beta chains below were found in one sample sequenced in a study of T cells after yellow fever vaccination. TCRdb called the 5' RACE reads again in MiXCR, with one record for every CDR3 protein. The sample contains 300,000 or so distinct CDR3 sequences, about 10% of which appear only once. The material was CD4+ T cells sorted from PBMCs, obtained 5 days after the yellow fever booster vaccination. These receptors all stem from a man aged 18 to 29 who received the YFV17D yellow fever vaccine.

This chain links TRBV20-1 with TRBJ2-1; either TRBD1 or TRBD2 may fit D (6 bases each). V lost 0 bases and J 5 bases, leaving 17 bases between the germline ends. Germline CDR1 reads DFQATT; CDR2 reads SNEGSKA (reference sequence). The CDR3 length is 16 residues. CDR3 coding DNA: TGCAGTGCTAGAGATACCGGGGGCTACGACCACAATGAGCAGTTCTTC. Amino acid sequence: CSARDTGGYDHNEQFF.

The sample holds a few counts of this clonotype. This chain joins TRBV20-1 and TRBJ1-1, with D unclear. The CDR3 loop spans 13 amino acids. CDR1 DFQATT and CDR2 SNEGSKA come from the germline V gene (reference sequence). V shed 4 bases and J shed 3 bases, with 12 bases lying between them. CDR3 region: CSANAPGDTEAFF. CDR3 sequence (DNA): TGCAGTGCTAATGCCCCCGGGGACACTGAAGCTTTCTTT.

This clonotype was observed many times. V usage is TRBV6-1 and J usage is TRBJ2-7; tentative D call: TRBD2 (6 bases). The germline V gene has CDR1 MNHNS and CDR2 SASEGT. Between the trimmed V and J ends, which lost 3 bases and 6 bases, there was a span of 12 bases. The CDR3 contains 13 residues. CDR3 protein: CASSDRGLGEQYV. In DNA form, the CDR3 reads TGTGCCAGCAGTGATAGGGGACTCGGCGAGCAGTACGTC.

This clonotype was counted between two and nine times. The chain links TRBV27 to TRBJ2-1; D perhaps matches TRBD2 (6 bases). Per the germline V gene, CDR1 is MNHEY and CDR2 is SMNVEV (reference sequence). The CDR3 runs 15 residues. Trimming left V 0 bases short and J 10 bases short, with 16 bases between. CDR3 DNA: TGTGCCAGCAGTTTATCGCTTCGGCGGGGAGGAGAGCAGTTCTTC. It specifies CASSLSLRRGGEQFF.

This clonotype showed up many times. The chain joins TRBV7-9 to TRBJ1-4, with D unresolved. The germline V gene has CDR1 SEHNR and CDR2 FQNEAQ (reference sequence). CDR3 length: 11 residues. Trimming left V 5 bases short and J 6 bases short, with 4 bases between. CDR3 residues: CASSTHEKLFF. CDR3 bases: TGTGCCAGCAGCACCCATGAAAAACTGTTTTTT.

This clonotype has only a few counts. The chain employs TRBV5-1 and TRBJ2-1, with 8 positions matching TRBD1. The CDR3 length is 14 residues. The V gene's germline CDR1 is SGHRS and CDR2 YFSETQ. The V gene end was trimmed by 8 bases and the J gene end by 2 bases; junction bases not matched to a gene: 6. CDR3 sequence: CASSGQGAYNEQFF. The CDR3 DNA reads TGCGCCAGTAGTGGACAGGGAGCCTACAATGAGCAGTTCTTC.

The rearrangement links TRBV5-1 to TRBJ2-5; TRBD2 matches 7 bases. The V and J ends lost 4 bases and 3 bases, in that order; junction bases with no gene match: 6. This CDR3 has 14 residues. CDR1 and CDR2 from the germline V gene are SGHRS and YFSETQ. CDR3 nucleotide sequence: TGCGCCAGCAGCGTCCGGGACTATAAAGAGACCCAGTACTTC. It translates to CASSVRDYKETQYF.

This clonotype was found many times. The chain recombines TRBV19 with TRBJ1-1; D perhaps matches TRBD1 (5 bases). Germline CDR1 and CDR2: LNHDA and SQIVND (reference sequence). There are 15 residues in the CDR3. With 5 bases removed from V and 0 bases from J, the gap between germline ends came to 13 bases. The CDR3 loop is CASSSQGGLNTEAFF. CDR3 nucleotide sequence: TGTGCCAGTAGTTCTCAGGGAGGCCTGAACACTGAAGCTTTCTTT. The full variable domain, rest sourced from reference TRBV19 and TRBJ1-1, is DGGITQSPKYLFRKEGQNVTLSCEQNLNHDAMYWYRQDPGQGLRLIYYSQIVNDFQKGDIAEGYSVSREKKESFPLTVTSAQKNPTAFYLCASSSQGGLNTEAFFGQGTRLTVV.

This chain connects TRBV10-3 to TRBJ1-2; D gene uncertain. Per germline, CDR1 ENHRY and CDR2 SYGVKD. CDR3 length: 13 amino acids. The V and J ends lost 3 bases and 0 bases respectively, with 5 bases between them. The DNA for the CDR3 is TGTGCCATCAGTGAAAACCCTAACTATGGCTACACCTTC. Amino acid sequence: CAISENPNYGYTF.

The chain couples TRBV7-2 to TRBJ2-1; no definite D call. V dropped 6 bases and J dropped 0 bases, with 12 bases sitting between them. Germline CDR1 and CDR2: SGHTA and FQGNSA. The CDR3 is 15 residues long. CDR3 loop: CASRPQISSYNEQFF. The CDR3 nucleotides read TGTGCCAGCAGACCGCAGATAAGCTCCTACAATGAGCAGTTCTTC.

The chain recombines TRBV28 with TRBJ2-4; D is uncertain. Germline V CDR1 and CDR2: MDHEN, SYDVKM. V was shortened by 5 bases and J by 0 bases, with 14 bases between the two germline ends. The CDR3 spans 16 residues. CDR3 region: CASSPGLTRAKNIQYF. CDR3 nucleotides: TGTGCCAGCAGTCCCGGGCTCACAAGAGCCAAAAACATTCAGTACTTC.

This clonotype showed up just a few times. The chain links TRBV9 to TRBJ2-3; D uncertain. Between the trimmed V and J ends, which lost 3 bases and 2 bases, there was a span of 13 bases. The CDR3 runs to 15 residues. CDR1 and CDR2 from the germline V gene are SGDLS and YYNGEE. The CDR3 sequence: CASSGGPSLTDTQYF. The CDR3 nucleotides read TGTGCCAGCAGCGGAGGCCCCTCTCTCACAGATACGCAGTATTTT.

The chain links TRBV15 to TRBJ1-2, with D possibly matching TRBD1 (5 bases). The CDR3 contains 13 residues. Deletions cut 1 base from V and 10 bases from J, with 13 bases between. Germline CDR1 is LNHNV and CDR2 is YYDKDF (reference sequence). As DNA, the CDR3 is TGTGCCACCAGCAGAGGGGACTGGCGTGACTACACCTTC. Its protein product is CATSRGDWRDYTF.

There are a few counts of this clonotype. The chain uses TRBV7-2 and TRBJ1-1; no definite D call. This CDR3 has 15 residues. Between the trimmed V and J ends, which lost 5 bases and 1 base, there was a span of 14 bases. Germline CDR1 is SGHTA and CDR2 is FQGNSA. The DNA for the CDR3 is TGTGCCAGCAGCCCTCAATCCCCAGCGAACACTGAAGCTTTCTTT. Its translation is CASSPQSPANTEAFF. Complete variable domain (other parts from reference TRBV7-2 and TRBJ1-1): GAGVSQSPSNKVTEKGKDVELRCDPISGHTALYWYRQSLGQGLEFLIYFQGNSAPDKSGLPSDRFSAERTGGSVSTLTIQRTQQEDSAVYLCASSPQSPANTEAFFGQGTRLTVV.

The chain employs TRBV10-3 and TRBJ2-3, with D possibly TRBD1 on 5 matching bases. The length of the CDR3 is 15 residues. Trimming removed 3 bases at V and 2 bases at J, with 12 bases between. Germline V gene sequence: CDR1 ENHRY, CDR2 SYGVKD. The CDR3 reads CAISDSTRVTDTQYF. In nucleotides, the CDR3 is TGTGCCATCAGTGATTCGACCAGGGTCACAGATACGCAGTATTTT.

This clonotype has a count of ten or more. The chain joins TRBV7-2 to TRBJ2-2; 7 nucleotides line up with TRBD1. Germline CDR1 and CDR2: SGHTA and FQGNSA. The CDR3 runs 15 residues. J gave up 6 bases and V 5 bases, and 9 bases lay outside the gene matches. For the CDR3, the DNA is TGTGCCAGCAGCCCGACAGGGCGGACGGCCGGGGAGCTGTTTTTT. Encoded protein: CASSPTGRTAGELFF.

This rearrangement joins TRBV7-2 to TRBJ2-5; 8 positions match TRBD1. The CDR3 extends over 15 amino acids. Germline V CDR1 and CDR2: SGHTA, FQGNSA. V trimming: 5 bases; J trimming: 5 bases; junction bases outside the gene matches: 10. CDR3 DNA sequence: TGTGCCAGCAGCCCTGGGTCGACAGGGGCCGAGACCCAGTACTTC. Residues: CASSPGSTGAETQYF.

The chain is built from TRBV20-1 and TRBJ2-7; TRBD1 is a possible D gene (6 bases). V lost 6 bases and J 4 bases, leaving 22 bases between the germline ends. This CDR3 has 15 residues. Looked up from germline, CDR1 is DFQATT and CDR2 is SNEGSKA (reference sequence). Here the CDR3 reads CSARSPGTFLYEQYF. The CDR3, as DNA: TGCAGTGCAAGGTCTCCCGGGACATTCCTATACGAGCAGTACTTC.

The chain employs TRBV7-2 and TRBJ1-1; no clear D. This CDR3 has 15 residues. The V gene lost 5 bases and the J gene lost 1 base, with 14 bases spanning the gap. Per the germline V gene, CDR1 is SGHTA and CDR2 is FQGNSA. The CDR3 nucleotides are TGTGCCAGCAGCCCACAACCGGCGGGGAACACTGAAGCTTTCTTT. Protein: CASSPQPAGNTEAFF.